This T cell receptor (beta chain) was recorded in a study of monozygotic twins with inflammatory bowel disease. The germline gives CDR1 LGHDT, CDR2 YNNKEL (reference sequence). The CDR3 runs to 17 residues. For each CDR3 protein, TCRdb gives one entry from its re-call of the 5' RACE reads, without DNA. Its table records around 380,000 distinct CDR3 sequences. The rearrangement joins TRBV3-1 to TRBJ2-3; TCRdb returns TRBD2, unconfirmable since there is no DNA. Sequencing input: blood. The TCR was taken from a human donor with ulcerative colitis or Crohn's disease, or a healthy co-twin of an affected twin (not recorded which). The CDR3 loop reads CASSQDWTSASTDTQYF.